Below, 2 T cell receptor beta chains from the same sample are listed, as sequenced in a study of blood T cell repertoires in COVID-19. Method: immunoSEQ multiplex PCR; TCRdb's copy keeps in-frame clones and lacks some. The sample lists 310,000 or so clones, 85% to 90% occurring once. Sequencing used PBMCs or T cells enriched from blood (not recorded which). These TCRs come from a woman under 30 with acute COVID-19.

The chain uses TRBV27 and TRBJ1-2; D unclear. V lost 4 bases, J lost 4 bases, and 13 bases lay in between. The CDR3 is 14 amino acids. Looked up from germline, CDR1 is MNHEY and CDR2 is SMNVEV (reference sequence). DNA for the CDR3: TGTGCCAGCAGTTCAACCGGGAAACCCTATGGCTACACCTTC. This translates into CASSSTGKPYGYTF.

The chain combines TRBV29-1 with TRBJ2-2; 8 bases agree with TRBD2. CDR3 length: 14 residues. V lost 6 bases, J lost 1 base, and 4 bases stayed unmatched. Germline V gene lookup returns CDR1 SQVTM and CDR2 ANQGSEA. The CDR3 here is CSVALAENTGELFF. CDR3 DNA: TGCAGCGTCGCACTAGCGGAGAACACCGGGGAGCTGTTTTTT.